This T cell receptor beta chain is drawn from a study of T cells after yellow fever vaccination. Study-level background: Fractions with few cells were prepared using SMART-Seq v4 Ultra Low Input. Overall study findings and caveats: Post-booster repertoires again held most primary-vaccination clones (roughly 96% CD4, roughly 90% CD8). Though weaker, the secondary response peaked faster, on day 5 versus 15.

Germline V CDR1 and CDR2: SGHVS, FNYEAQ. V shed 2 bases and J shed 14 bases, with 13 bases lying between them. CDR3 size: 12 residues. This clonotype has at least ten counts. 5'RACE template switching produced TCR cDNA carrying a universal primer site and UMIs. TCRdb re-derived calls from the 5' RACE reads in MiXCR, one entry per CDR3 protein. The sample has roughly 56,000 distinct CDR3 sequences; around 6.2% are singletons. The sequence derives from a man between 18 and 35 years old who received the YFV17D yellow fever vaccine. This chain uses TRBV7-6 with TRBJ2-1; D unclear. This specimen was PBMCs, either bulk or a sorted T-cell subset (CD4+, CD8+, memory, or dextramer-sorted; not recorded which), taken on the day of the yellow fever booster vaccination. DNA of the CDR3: TGTGCCAGCAGCTTAAACGCTTTAGAGGAGTTCTTC. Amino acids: CASSLNALEEFF.